This T cell receptor (beta chain) was captured in a study of PD-L1 blockade in urothelial cancer. As for the study in general: Analyzed time points were 3 weeks (second dose) and 6 weeks after therapy began.

Sequencing used immunoSEQ multiplex PCR; TCRdb keeps in-frame clones, though not all of them. The repertoire holds some 45,000 clones, with more than 70% as singletons. The germline V gene encodes CDR1 SGHRS and CDR2 YFSETQ. The CDR3 runs 14 residues. The V and J ends lost 7 bases and 1 base respectively, with 13 bases between them. The sequenced sample was PBMCs, obtained around atezolizumab (anti-PD-L1) treatment. The chain employs TRBV5-1 and TRBJ2-3, with no clear D. The TCR sequence derives from a man at least 80 years old with urothelial cancer. CDR3 DNA: TGCGCCAGCGGGCCGCTCGACGGCACAGATACGCAGTATTTT. Protein: CASGPLDGTDTQYF.